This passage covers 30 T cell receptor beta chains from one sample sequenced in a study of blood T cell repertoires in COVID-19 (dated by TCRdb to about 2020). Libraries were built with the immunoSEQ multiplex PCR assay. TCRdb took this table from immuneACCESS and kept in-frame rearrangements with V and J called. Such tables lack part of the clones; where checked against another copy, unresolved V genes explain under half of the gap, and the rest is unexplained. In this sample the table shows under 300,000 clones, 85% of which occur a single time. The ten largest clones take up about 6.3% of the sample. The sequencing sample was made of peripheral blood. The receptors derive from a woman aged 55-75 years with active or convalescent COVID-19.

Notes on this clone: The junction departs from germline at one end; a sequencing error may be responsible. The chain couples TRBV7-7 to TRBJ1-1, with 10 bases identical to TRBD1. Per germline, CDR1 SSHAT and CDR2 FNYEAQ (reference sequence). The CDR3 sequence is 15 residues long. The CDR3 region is CASSPLTGGNTEAFF. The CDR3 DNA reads TGTGCTAGCAGCCCTCTGACAGGGGGCAACACTGAAGCTTTCTTT.

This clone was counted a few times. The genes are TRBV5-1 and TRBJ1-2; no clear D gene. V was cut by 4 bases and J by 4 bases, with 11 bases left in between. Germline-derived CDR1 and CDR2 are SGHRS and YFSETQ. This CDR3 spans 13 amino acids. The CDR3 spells CASSDRPGYGYTF. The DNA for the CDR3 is TGCGCCAGCAGCGATCGCCCGGGCTATGGCTACACCTTC.

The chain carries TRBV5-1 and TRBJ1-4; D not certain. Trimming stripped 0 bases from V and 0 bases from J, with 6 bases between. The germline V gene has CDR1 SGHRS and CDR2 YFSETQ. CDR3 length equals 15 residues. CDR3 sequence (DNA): TGCGCCAGCAGCTTGGGAGTTGCAACTAATGAAAAACTGTTTTTT. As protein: CASSLGVATNEKLFF.

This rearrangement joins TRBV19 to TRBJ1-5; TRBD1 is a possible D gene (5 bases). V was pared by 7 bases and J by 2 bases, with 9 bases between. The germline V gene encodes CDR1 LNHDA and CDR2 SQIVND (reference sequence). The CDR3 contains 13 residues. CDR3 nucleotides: TGTGCCAGTAAGAAACAGGGCAATCAGCCCCAGCATTTT. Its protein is CASKKQGNQPQHF.

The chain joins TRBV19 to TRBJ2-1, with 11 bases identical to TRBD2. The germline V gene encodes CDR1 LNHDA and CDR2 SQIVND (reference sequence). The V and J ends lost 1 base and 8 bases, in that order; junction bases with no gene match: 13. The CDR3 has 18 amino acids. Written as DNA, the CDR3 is TGTGCCAGTAGTATAGTACTAGCGGGAGACCCATTTAGGCATGAGCAGTTCTTC. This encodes CASSIVLAGDPFRHEQFF.

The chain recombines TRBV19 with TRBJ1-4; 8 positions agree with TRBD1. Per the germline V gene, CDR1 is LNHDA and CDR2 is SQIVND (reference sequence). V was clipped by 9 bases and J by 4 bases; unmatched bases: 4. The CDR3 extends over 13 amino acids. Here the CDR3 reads CASRDRNNEKLFF. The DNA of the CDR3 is TGTGCCAGCCGGGACAGGAATAATGAAAAACTGTTTTTT. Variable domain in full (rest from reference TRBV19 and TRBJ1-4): DGGITQSPKYLFRKEGQNVTLSCEQNLNHDAMYWYRQDPGQGLRLIYYSQIVNDFQKGDIAEGYSVSREKKESFPLTVTSAQKNPTAFYLCASRDRNNEKLFFGSGTQLSVL.

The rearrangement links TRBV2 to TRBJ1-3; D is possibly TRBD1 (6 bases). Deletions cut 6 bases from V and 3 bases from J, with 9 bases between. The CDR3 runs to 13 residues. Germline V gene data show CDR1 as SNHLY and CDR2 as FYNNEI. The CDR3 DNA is TGTGCCAGCAGGGTAGGGGGTGGAAACACCATATATTTT. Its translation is CASRVGGGNTIYF.

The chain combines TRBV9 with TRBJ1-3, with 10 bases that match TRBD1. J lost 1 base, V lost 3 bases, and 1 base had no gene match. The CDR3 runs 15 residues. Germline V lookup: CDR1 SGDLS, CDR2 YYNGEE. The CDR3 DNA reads TGTGCCAGCAGCGGGACAGGGGGTTCTGGAAACACCATATATTTT. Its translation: CASSGTGGSGNTIYF.

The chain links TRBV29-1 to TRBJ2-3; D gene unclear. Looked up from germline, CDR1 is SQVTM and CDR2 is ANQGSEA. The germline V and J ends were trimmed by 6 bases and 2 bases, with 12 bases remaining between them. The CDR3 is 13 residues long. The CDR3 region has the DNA TGCAGCGTCTTGCTAGATTTCACAGATACGCAGTATTTT. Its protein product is CSVLLDFTDTQYF.

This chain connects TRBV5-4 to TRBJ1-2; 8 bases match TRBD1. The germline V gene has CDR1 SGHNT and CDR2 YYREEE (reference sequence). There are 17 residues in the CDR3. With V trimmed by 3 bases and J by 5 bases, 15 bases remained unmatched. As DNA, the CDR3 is TGTGCCAGCAGCTCCGGAGGGACAGGACCATTGGGATATGGCTACACCTTC. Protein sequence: CASSSGGTGPLGYGYTF.

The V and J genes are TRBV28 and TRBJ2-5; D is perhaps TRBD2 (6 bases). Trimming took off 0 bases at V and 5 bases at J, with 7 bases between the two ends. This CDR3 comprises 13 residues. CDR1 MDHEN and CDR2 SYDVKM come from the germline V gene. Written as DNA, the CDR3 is TGTGCCAGCAGTTTATGGGAGGGGGAGACCCAGTACTTC. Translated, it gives CASSLWEGETQYF.

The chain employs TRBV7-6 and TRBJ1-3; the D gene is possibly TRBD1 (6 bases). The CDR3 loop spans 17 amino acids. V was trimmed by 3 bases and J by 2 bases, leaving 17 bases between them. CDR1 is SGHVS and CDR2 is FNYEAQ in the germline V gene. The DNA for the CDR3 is TGTGCCAGCAGCTTCCGTTTAGCCGGGACACCTGGAAACACCATATATTTT. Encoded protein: CASSFRLAGTPGNTIYF. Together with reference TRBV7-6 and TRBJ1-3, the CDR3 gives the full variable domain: GAGVSQSPRYKVTKRGQDVALRCDPISGHVSLYWYRQALGQGPEFLTYFNYEAQQDKSGLPNDRFSAERPEGSISTLTIQRTEQRDSAMYRCASSFRLAGTPGNTIYFGEGSWLTVV.

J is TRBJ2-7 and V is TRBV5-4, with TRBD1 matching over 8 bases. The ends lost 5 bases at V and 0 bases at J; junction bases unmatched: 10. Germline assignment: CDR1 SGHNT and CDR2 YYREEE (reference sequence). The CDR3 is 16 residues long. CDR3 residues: CASSYTGTGASYEQYV. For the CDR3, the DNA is TGTGCCAGCAGTTACACCGGGACAGGCGCCTCCTACGAGCAGTACGTC.

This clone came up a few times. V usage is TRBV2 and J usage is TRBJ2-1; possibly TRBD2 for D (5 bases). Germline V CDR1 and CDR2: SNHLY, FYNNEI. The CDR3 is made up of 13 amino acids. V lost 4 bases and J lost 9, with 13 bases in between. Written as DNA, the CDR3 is TGTGCCAGCAGTGCTCGTCTAGGGAGTGAGCAGTTCTTC. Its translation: CASSARLGSEQFF. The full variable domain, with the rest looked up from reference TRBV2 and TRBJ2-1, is EPEVTQTPSHQVTQMGQEVILRCVPISNHLYFYWYRQILGQKVEFLVSFYNNEISEKSEIFDDQFSVERPDGSNFTLKIRSTKLEDSAMYFCASSARLGSEQFFGPGTRLTVL.

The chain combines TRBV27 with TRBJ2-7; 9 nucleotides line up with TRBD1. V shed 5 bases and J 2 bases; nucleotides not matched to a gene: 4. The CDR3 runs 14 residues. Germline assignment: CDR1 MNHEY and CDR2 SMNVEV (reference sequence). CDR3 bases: TGTGCCAGCAGTCGCCGGACAGGGGCCTACGAGCAGTACTTC. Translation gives CASSRRTGAYEQYF.

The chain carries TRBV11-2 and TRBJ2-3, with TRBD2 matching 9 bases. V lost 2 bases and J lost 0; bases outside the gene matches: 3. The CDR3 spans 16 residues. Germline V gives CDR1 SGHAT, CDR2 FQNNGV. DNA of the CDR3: TGTGCCAGCAGCTTATTAGCGGGAGCGAGCACAGATACGCAGTATTTT. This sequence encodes CASSLLAGASTDTQYF.

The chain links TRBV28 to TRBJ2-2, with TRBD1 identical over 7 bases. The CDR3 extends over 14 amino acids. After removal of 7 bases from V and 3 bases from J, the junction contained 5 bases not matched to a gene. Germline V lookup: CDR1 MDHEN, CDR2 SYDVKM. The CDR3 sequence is CASIGRGYTGELFF. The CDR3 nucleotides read TGTGCCAGCATTGGCAGGGGGTACACCGGGGAGCTGTTTTTT.

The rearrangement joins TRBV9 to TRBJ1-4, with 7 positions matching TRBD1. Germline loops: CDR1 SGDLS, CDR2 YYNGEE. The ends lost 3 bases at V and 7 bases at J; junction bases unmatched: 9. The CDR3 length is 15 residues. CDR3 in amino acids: CASSARQGGREKLFF. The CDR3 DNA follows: TGTGCCAGCAGCGCAAGACAGGGTGGGCGTGAAAAACTGTTTTTT.

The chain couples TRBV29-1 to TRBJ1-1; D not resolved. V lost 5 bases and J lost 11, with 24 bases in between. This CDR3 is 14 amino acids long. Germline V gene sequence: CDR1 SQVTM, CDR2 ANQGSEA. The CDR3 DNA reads TGCAGCGTTTTCGGGAGGGCGAACTTCCCTTACGCTTTCTTT. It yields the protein CSVFGRANFPYAFF.

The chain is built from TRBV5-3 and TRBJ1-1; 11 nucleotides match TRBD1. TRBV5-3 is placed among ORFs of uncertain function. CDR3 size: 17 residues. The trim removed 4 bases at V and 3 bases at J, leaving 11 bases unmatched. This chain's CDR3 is CARSNRDRGFSDTEAFF. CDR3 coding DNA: TGTGCCAGAAGCAACCGGGACAGGGGGTTCTCGGACACTGAAGCTTTCTTT.

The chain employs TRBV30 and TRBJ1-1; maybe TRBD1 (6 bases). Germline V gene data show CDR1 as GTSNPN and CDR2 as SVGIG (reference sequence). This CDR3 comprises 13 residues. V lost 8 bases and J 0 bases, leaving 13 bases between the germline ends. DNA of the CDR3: TGTGCCAGACAGGACCTAATGAACACTGAAGCTTTCTTT. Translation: CARQDLMNTEAFF. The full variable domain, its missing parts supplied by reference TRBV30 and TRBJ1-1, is SQTIHQWPATLVQPVGSPLSLECTVEGTSNPNLYWYRQAAGRGLQLLFYSVGIGQISSEVPQNLSASRPQDRQFILSSKKLLLSDSGFYLCARQDLMNTEAFFGQGTRLTVV.

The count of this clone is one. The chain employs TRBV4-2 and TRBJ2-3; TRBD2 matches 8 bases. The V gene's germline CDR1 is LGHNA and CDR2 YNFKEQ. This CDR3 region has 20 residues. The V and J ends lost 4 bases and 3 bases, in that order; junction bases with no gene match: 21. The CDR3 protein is CASSRETRGGRIVKTDTQYF. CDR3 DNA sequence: TGTGCCAGCAGCCGAGAGACCCGGGGGGGCCGTATAGTAAAAACAGATACGCAGTATTTT.

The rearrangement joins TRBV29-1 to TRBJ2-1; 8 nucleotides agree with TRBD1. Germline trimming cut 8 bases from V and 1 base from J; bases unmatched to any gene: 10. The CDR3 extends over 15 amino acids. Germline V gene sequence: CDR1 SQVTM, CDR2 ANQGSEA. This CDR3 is CSYYRQGRSYNEQFF. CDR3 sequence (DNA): TGCAGCTACTATAGACAGGGGAGGTCCTACAATGAGCAGTTCTTC.

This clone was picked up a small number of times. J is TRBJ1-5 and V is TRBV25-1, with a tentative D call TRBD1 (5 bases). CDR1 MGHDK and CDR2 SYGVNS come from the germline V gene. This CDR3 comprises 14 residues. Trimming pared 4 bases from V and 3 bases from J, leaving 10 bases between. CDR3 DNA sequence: TGTGCCAGCAGTGCCGGGGGGACCAATCAGCCCCAGCATTTT. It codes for CASSAGGTNQPQHF.

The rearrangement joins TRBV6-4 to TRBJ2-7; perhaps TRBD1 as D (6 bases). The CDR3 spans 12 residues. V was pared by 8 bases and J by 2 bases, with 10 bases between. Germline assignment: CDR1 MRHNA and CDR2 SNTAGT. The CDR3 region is CASVGQTYEQYV. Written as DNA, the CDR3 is TGTGCCAGCGTTGGACAGACCTACGAGCAGTACGTC.

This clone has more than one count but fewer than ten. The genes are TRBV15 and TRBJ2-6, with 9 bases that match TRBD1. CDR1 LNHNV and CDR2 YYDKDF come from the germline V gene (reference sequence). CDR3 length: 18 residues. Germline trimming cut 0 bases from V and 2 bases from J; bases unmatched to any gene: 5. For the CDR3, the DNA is TGTGCCACCAGCAGAGATCACCGGGACAGGGCTGGGGCCAACGTCCTGACTTTC. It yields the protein CATSRDHRDRAGANVLTF.

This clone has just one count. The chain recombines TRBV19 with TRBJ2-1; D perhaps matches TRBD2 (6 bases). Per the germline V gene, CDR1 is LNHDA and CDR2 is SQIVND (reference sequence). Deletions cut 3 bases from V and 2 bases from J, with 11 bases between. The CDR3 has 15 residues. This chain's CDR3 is CASSIGGIAYNEQFF. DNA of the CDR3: TGTGCCAGTAGTATCGGCGGGATTGCCTACAATGAGCAGTTCTTC.

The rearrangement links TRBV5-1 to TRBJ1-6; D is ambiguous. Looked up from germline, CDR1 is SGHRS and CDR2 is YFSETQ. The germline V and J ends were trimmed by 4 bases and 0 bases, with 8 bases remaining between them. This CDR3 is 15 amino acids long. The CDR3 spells CASSRGSSYNSPLHF. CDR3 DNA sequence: TGCGCCAGCAGCCGCGGCAGCTCCTATAATTCACCCCTCCACTTT. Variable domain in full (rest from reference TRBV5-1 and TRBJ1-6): KAGVTQTPRYLIKTRGQQVTLSCSPISGHRSVSWYQQTPGQGLQFLFEYFSETQRNKGNFPGRFSGRQFSNSRSEMNVSTLELGDSALYLCASSRGSSYNSPLHFGNGTRLTVT.

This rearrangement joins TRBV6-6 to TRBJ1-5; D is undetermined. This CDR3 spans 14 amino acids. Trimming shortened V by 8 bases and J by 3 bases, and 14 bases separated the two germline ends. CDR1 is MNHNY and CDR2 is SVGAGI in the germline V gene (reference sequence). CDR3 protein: CASRKGESNQPQHF. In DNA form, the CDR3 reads TGTGCCAGCCGGAAAGGAGAATCCAATCAGCCCCAGCATTTT.

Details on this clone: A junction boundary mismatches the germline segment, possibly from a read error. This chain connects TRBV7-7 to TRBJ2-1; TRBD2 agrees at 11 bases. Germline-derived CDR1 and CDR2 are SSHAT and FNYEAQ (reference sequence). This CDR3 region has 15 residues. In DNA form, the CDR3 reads TGTGCTAGCAGCTTAATGGTAGCGGGAGGGGGTGAGCAGTTCTTC. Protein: CASSLMVAGGGEQFF. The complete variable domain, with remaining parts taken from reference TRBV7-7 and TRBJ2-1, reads GAGVSQSPRYKVTKRGQDVTLRCDPISSHATLYWYQQALGQGPEFLTYFNYEAQPDKSGLPSDRFSAERPEGSISTLTIQRTEQRDSAMYRCASSLMVAGGGEQFFGPGTRLTVL.